Listed here are 31 T cell receptor beta chains from one sample, sequenced in a study of monozygotic twins with inflammatory bowel disease. Reanalyzing the 5' RACE reads, TCRdb keeps one entry per CDR3 protein, without DNA. Recorded for this sample: roughly 140,000 distinct CDR3 sequences. Sequencing was carried out using blood. The receptors originated from a human donor with ulcerative colitis or Crohn's disease, or a healthy co-twin of an affected twin (not recorded which).

The rearrangement joins TRBV6-1 to TRBJ1-2; the TCRdb D gene call, TRBD1, has no DNA to confirm it. Germline CDR1 MNHNS, CDR2 SASEGT. The CDR3 is 15 amino acids. CDR3: CASRPDRGRVYGYTF.

The gene calls are TRBV11-2 and TRBJ2-6; there is no DNA to check the TCRdb D call of TRBD1. Germline-derived CDR1 and CDR2 are SGHAT and FQNNGV. CDR3 length: 17 amino acids. CDR3: CASSFGQGAGGANVLTF.

The genes are TRBV20-1 and TRBJ2-5; TCRdb's D gene call, TRBD1, goes unchecked for lack of DNA. The length of the CDR3 is 13 residues. Germline CDR1 and CDR2: DFQATT and SNEGSKA (reference sequence). The CDR3 reads CSATRQRRETQYF.

The chain carries TRBV4-2 and TRBJ2-7; the TCRdb call, TRBD1, lacks DNA for checking. CDR1 is LGHNA, CDR2 YNFKEQ, per germline. This CDR3 region has 16 residues. CDR3 residues: CASSQALGQGVYEQYF.

The gene calls are TRBV6-4 and TRBJ2-2. The germline CDR1 and CDR2 sequences are MRHNA and SNTAGT. This CDR3 has 13 amino acids. The CDR3 loop reads CASSEADTGELFF.

The rearrangement links TRBV7-6 to TRBJ2-5; the D call of TRBD2 rests on TCRdb alone, since no DNA is present to check it. Germline V gene lookup returns CDR1 SGHVS and CDR2 FNYEAQ. This CDR3 is built from 17 residues. The chain's CDR3 is CASSPGGGLPYQETQYF. The full variable domain, completed using reference TRBV7-6 and TRBJ2-5, is GAGVSQSPRYKVTKRGQDVALRCDPISGHVSLYWYRQALGQGPEFLTYFNYEAQQDKSGLPNDRFSAERPEGSISTLTIQRTEQRDSAMYRCASSPGGGLPYQETQYFGPGTRLLVL.

The gene calls are TRBV12-3 or TRBV12-4 and TRBJ1-1. The CDR3 totals 13 residues. CDR3 sequence: CAGSLTENTEAFF.

V is TRBV7-9 and J is TRBJ2-7. The CDR3 totals 16 residues. The germline CDR1 and CDR2 sequences are SEHNR and FQNEAQ (reference sequence). The CDR3 sequence is CASSLVGRTISYEQYF.

The chain couples TRBV3-1 to TRBJ1-5; TCRdb picks TRBD1, but there is no DNA to check that call. There are 15 residues in the CDR3. Germline assignment: CDR1 LGHDT and CDR2 YNNKEL (reference sequence). The chain's CDR3 is CASSPGQGGNQPQHF.

The CDR3 spells CASSHKAGESYEQYF. This chain connects TRBV7-9 to TRBJ2-7; checking the TCRdb D call of TRBD2 is not possible without DNA. This CDR3 region has 15 residues. Per the germline V gene, CDR1 is SEHNR and CDR2 is FQNEAQ (reference sequence). Supplemented by reference TRBV7-9 and TRBJ2-7, the full variable domain reads DTGVSQNPRHKITKRGQNVTFRCDPISEHNRLYWYRQTLGQGPEFLTYFQNEAQLEKSRLLSDRFSAERPKGSFSTLEIQRTEQGDSAMYLCASSHKAGESYEQYFGPGTRLTVT.

The V and J genes are TRBV12-3 or TRBV12-4 and TRBJ2-7; there is no DNA to check the TCRdb D call of TRBD1. The CDR3 totals 12 residues. The CDR3 is CASSNWADEQYF.

V gene TRBV12-3 or TRBV12-4 combines with J gene TRBJ1-5. The CDR3 has 15 amino acids. This CDR3 reads CASSFRRALNQPQHF.

The chain carries TRBV7-9 and TRBJ2-2; with no DNA, the TCRdb D assignment of TRBD1 cannot be verified. There are 16 residues in the CDR3. CDR1 is SEHNR and CDR2 is FQNEAQ in the germline V gene (reference sequence). The chain's CDR3 is CASSSMTGLVAGELFF.

This chain connects TRBV7-2 to TRBJ1-3; TCRdb reports TRBD1, a call that lacks DNA to check it against. Germline V gives CDR1 SGHTA, CDR2 FQGNSA. This CDR3 spans 14 amino acids. CDR3 sequence: CASSHTGYGNTIYF.

V gene TRBV20-1 combines with J gene TRBJ2-3. Germline V CDR1 and CDR2: DFQATT, SNEGSKA (reference sequence). The CDR3 sequence is 15 residues long. The CDR3 is CSARVKLGSTDTQYF.

The chain recombines TRBV7-2 with TRBJ1-6. Germline loops: CDR1 SGHTA, CDR2 FQGNSA. CDR3 length equals 17 residues. CDR3 amino acids: CASSLALEVPYNSPLHF.

The rearrangement uses TRBV12-3 or TRBV12-4 and TRBJ2-4; the TCRdb call, TRBD2, lacks DNA for checking. This CDR3 region has 15 residues. The CDR3 is CASSLQGRAKNIQYF.

The rearrangement links TRBV20-1 to TRBJ2-7; TCRdb's assignment of TRBD2 cannot be checked, as there is no DNA. The CDR3 is made up of 13 amino acids. Germline CDR1 DFQATT, CDR2 SNEGSKA (reference sequence). The CDR3 spells CSARKLAGREQYF.

This chain connects TRBV28 to TRBJ2-1; TCRdb reports TRBD2, a call that lacks DNA to check it against. The CDR3 covers 16 residues. The germline V gene encodes CDR1 MDHEN and CDR2 SYDVKM. CDR3: CASSLYAGGLYNEQFF.

The rearrangement joins TRBV27 to TRBJ2-7. The length of the CDR3 is 14 residues. Looked up from germline, CDR1 is MNHEY and CDR2 is SMNVEV (reference sequence). The CDR3 region is CASSFSGFPYEQYF.

The rearrangement links TRBV9 to TRBJ2-7; TCRdb gives TRBD1 as the D gene, but with no DNA this cannot be confirmed. The length of the CDR3 is 15 residues. Looked up from germline, CDR1 is SGDLS and CDR2 is YYNGEE. This chain's CDR3 is CASSVDRGQNYEQYF.

V and J are TRBV12-3 or TRBV12-4 and TRBJ2-7. The CDR3 totals 16 residues. Here the CDR3 reads CASSLALARLRYEQYF.

V is TRBV7-2 and J is TRBJ2-3; the TRBD2 assignment by TCRdb is unverifiable without DNA. The CDR3 runs to 16 residues. Germline V gives CDR1 SGHTA, CDR2 FQGNSA. CDR3 in amino acids: CASSLPRDSGADTQYF. Full variable domain (rest looked up from reference TRBV7-2 and TRBJ2-3): GAGVSQSPSNKVTEKGKDVELRCDPISGHTALYWYRQSLGQGLEFLIYFQGNSAPDKSGLPSDRFSAERTGGSVSTLTIQRTQQEDSAVYLCASSLPRDSGADTQYFGPGTRLTVL.

The chain carries TRBV6-5 and TRBJ2-7; TCRdb gives TRBD1 as the D gene, but with no DNA this cannot be confirmed. This CDR3 contains 16 residues. Germline loops: CDR1 MNHEY, CDR2 SVGAGI. The CDR3 spells CASSSLDRARTYEQYF.

The genes are TRBV5-6 and TRBJ1-2. The germline V gene encodes CDR1 SGHDT and CDR2 YYEEEE. The CDR3 consists of 18 residues. The CDR3 sequence: CASIPSPGFEISRYGYTF.

The chain is built from TRBV7-2 and TRBJ1-4. The CDR3 is 14 residues long. The germline V gene has CDR1 SGHTA and CDR2 FQGNSA. CDR3 residues: CASSLRMLNEKLFF.

The chain joins TRBV5-6 to TRBJ1-6; as DNA is missing, the TRBD1 call by TCRdb cannot be tested. There are 15 residues in the CDR3. Germline V CDR1 and CDR2: SGHDT, YYEEEE. The CDR3 protein is CASSLWDRGSSPLHF.

The chain's CDR3 is CSARPGRISYNSPLHF. The chain couples TRBV20-1 to TRBJ1-6. The CDR3 is made up of 16 amino acids. Looked up from germline, CDR1 is DFQATT and CDR2 is SNEGSKA (reference sequence).

The chain joins TRBV7-9 to TRBJ2-5; TCRdb returns TRBD1, unconfirmable since there is no DNA. This CDR3 is 15 amino acids long. Germline V CDR1 and CDR2: SEHNR, FQNEAQ (reference sequence). Here the CDR3 reads CASSSWRGNQETQYF. The whole variable domain, remainder taken from reference TRBV7-9 and TRBJ2-5, is DTGVSQNPRHKITKRGQNVTFRCDPISEHNRLYWYRQTLGQGPEFLTYFQNEAQLEKSRLLSDRFSAERPKGSFSTLEIQRTEQGDSAMYLCASSSWRGNQETQYFGPGTRLLVL.

This chain links TRBV20-1 with TRBJ2-2; TCRdb designates TRBD1, a call that cannot be tested without DNA. This CDR3 has 17 amino acids. The germline V gene encodes CDR1 DFQATT and CDR2 SNEGSKA (reference sequence). The CDR3 region is CSAGTRQYHANTGELFF.

The gene calls are TRBV7-9 and TRBJ2-3; as DNA is missing, the TRBD1 call by TCRdb cannot be tested. Germline CDR1 reads SEHNR; CDR2 reads FQNEAQ (reference sequence). This CDR3 contains 14 residues. CDR3: CASSFGQGVDTQYF.